Shown below are 10 T cell receptor beta chains from a single sample sequenced in a study of blood T cells in healthy people across ages. A sample-barcoded 5' primer and a J-beta primer mix were used in a second PCR of roughly 7 to 12 cycles. TCRdb reprocessed the 5' RACE reads via MiXCR and lists one record per CDR3 protein. Here the sample spans some 1.5 million distinct CDR3 sequences, 25% to 30% being singletons. The sequencing sample was made of blood. All receptors come from a woman aged 30 to 39 in good health.

The chain couples TRBV20-1 to TRBJ2-3; no clear D gene. CDR1 DFQATT and CDR2 SNEGSKA come from the germline V gene (reference sequence). Trimming took 2 bases from V and 2 from J, leaving 8 bases between them. The CDR3 sequence is 13 residues long. The CDR3 loop reads CSARYSSTDTQYF. CDR3 nucleotides: TGCAGTGCTAGATACTCTTCCACAGATACGCAGTATTTT.

The genes are TRBV4-1 and TRBJ2-4; D is perhaps TRBD1 (6 bases). Germline values: CDR1 MGHRA, CDR2 YSYEKL. V was pared by 4 bases and J by 15 bases, with 28 bases between. This CDR3 spans 16 amino acids. CDR3 sequence reads: CASSPQNPRGREEPYF. In DNA, the CDR3 is TGCGCCAGCAGCCCCCAAAATCCCAGGGGACGGGAAGAGCCGTACTTC.

This clonotype was observed a few times. V usage is TRBV6-1 and J usage is TRBJ2-1, with D hard to call. The CDR3 is 12 residues long. V was shortened by 11 bases and J by 5 bases, with 13 bases between the two germline ends. Germline values: CDR1 MNHNS, CDR2 SASEGT. CDR3 nucleotides: TGTGCCGGTGTCAATGTCAACAATGAGCAGTTCTTC. Translating it yields CAGVNVNNEQFF.

This clonotype was seen repeatedly, ten times or more. The chain recombines TRBV29-1 with TRBJ1-1, with TRBD1 as a possible D gene (6 bases). Germline lookup yields CDR1 SQVTM and CDR2 ANQGSEA. The CDR3 is 13 amino acids. Deletions cut 6 bases from V and 6 bases from J, with 17 bases between. The CDR3 loop is CSVNRVGDPEAFF. The CDR3 DNA sequence: TGCAGCGTGAACAGGGTCGGGGATCCTGAAGCTTTCTTT.

Of note for this clonotype: One end of the junction does not line up with germline, which may come from a read error. This chain joins TRBV4-1 and TRBJ2-1; D is unresolved. This CDR3 has 11 amino acids. Germline V gene data show CDR1 as MGHRA and CDR2 as YSYEKL. Written as DNA, the CDR3 is TGCGCCGGCAGCCAAGGCAATGAGCAGTTCTTC. Its protein is CAGSQGNEQFF.

The chain has TRBV7-8 and TRBJ2-5; 7 nucleotides agree with TRBD1. This CDR3 has 14 residues. Germline lookup yields CDR1 SGHVS and CDR2 FQNEAQ. J lost 3 bases, V lost 5 bases, and 6 bases had no gene match. Written as DNA, the CDR3 is TGTGCCAGCAGCCCGGGTGACAGGGAAGAGACCCAGTACTTC. It codes for CASSPGDREETQYF.

The V gene is TRBV5-4, the J gene TRBJ2-7; 7 nucleotides align to TRBD2. The germline V gene has CDR1 SGHNT and CDR2 YYREEE (reference sequence). The CDR3 spans 13 residues. Unmatched junction bases numbered 3, after V lost 3 bases and J lost 3 bases. DNA for the CDR3: TGTGCCAGCAGCTCAAGCGGGATCTACGAGCAGTACTTC. Translated: CASSSSGIYEQYF.

This clonotype has ten or more counts. The rearrangement links TRBV12-3 or TRBV12-4 to TRBJ1-5; tentatively, D is TRBD1 (5 bases). CDR3 length: 13 residues. Trimming shortened V by 5 bases and J by 7 bases, and 12 bases separated the two germline ends. The CDR3 nucleotides are TGTGCCAGCAGTCCCGACAGAGGCCAGCCCCAGCATTTT. This translates into CASSPDRGQPQHF.

The rearrangement links TRBV15 to TRBJ1-1, with D hard to call. This CDR3 contains 14 residues. Trimming stripped 3 bases from V and 6 bases from J, with 14 bases between. Germline V gene data show CDR1 as LNHNV and CDR2 as YYDKDF (reference sequence). CDR3 nucleotides: TGTGCCACCAGCAGTAAGCGCGGGAGGGCTGAAGCTTTCTTT. This encodes CATSSKRGRAEAFF.

The chain has TRBV13 and TRBJ1-6, with D unresolved. The CDR3 is made up of 12 amino acids. Trimming cost V 2 bases and J 9 bases, with 5 bases left between them. The germline CDR1 and CDR2 sequences are PRHDT and FYEKMQ (reference sequence). CDR3 in DNA: TGTGCCAGCAGCTTAAATCGTTCACCCCTCCACTTT. This translates into CASSLNRSPLHF.